This T cell receptor beta chain was identified in a study of Graves' ophthalmopathy and Graves' hyperthyroidism. The germline V gene encodes CDR1 SNHLY and CDR2 FYNNEI. Trimming left V 11 bases short and J 5 bases short, with 12 bases between. The CDR3 runs to 12 residues. This clonotype was recorded many times. Beta-chain TCR CDR3 regions were amplified from RNA transcripts. First-round RT-PCR with HTBI primers preceded a second-round multiplex PCR. Each CDR3 protein gets one entry after TCRdb re-called the multiplex PCR reads with MiXCR. This sample has 650,000 to 900,000 distinct CDR3 sequences, with approximately 40% found just once.

The source material was peripheral blood. The chain couples TRBV2 to TRBJ1-4; D might be TRBD1 (6 bases). The TCR comes from an adult man with Graves' ophthalmopathy. The CDR3 here is CAGRDTNEKLFF. The CDR3 nucleotides are TGTGCCGGACGGGACACCAATGAAAAACTGTTTTTT.